A few counts support the clone carrying this T cell receptor beta chain. The data originate from a study of T cells in Graves' hyperthyroidism and ophthalmopathy. Amplified regions were TCR beta CDR3 sequences from RNA transcripts. HTBI primers were employed in a first-round RT-PCR of the TCR CDR3. TCRdb reprocessed the multiplex PCR reads via MiXCR and lists one record per CDR3 protein. Of around 600,000 distinct CDR3 sequences in the sample, 45% are singletons; the top ten hold roughly 6.5%. The receptor was isolated from an adult man with Graves' disease, either hyperthyroidism or ophthalmopathy (not recorded which). Sequencing was done on a sample of peripheral blood or thyroid tissue (not recorded which).

The CDR3 nucleotides are TGCAGTGCTTGGGGACAGGGGCCCAATGAAAAACTGTTTTTT. This encodes CSAWGQGPNEKLFF. The chain links TRBV20-1 to TRBJ1-4; 10 nucleotides agree with TRBD1. Germline CDR1 reads DFQATT; CDR2 reads SNEGSKA (reference sequence). The CDR3 consists of 14 residues. With V trimmed by 5 bases and J by 5 bases, 5 bases remained unmatched.